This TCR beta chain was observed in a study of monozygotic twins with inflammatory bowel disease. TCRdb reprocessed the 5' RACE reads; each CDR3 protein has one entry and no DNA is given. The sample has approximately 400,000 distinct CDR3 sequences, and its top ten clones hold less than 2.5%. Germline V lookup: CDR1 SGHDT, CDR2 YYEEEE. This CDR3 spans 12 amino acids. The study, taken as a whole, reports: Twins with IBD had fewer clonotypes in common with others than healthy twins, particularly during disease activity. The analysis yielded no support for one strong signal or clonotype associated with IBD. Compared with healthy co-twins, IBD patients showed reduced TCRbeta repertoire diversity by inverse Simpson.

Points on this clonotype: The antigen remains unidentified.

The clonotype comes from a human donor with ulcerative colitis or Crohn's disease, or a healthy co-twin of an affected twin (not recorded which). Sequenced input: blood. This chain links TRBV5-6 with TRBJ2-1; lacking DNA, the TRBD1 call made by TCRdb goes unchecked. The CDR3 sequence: CASSVPGNEQFF.